These 5 T cell receptor beta chains came from one sample sequenced in a study of Graves' ophthalmopathy and Graves' hyperthyroidism. Using RNA transcripts, the TCR beta CDR3 regions were amplified. Second-round multiplex PCR came after first-round RT-PCR with HTBI primers. TCRdb redid the calling of the multiplex PCR reads with MiXCR, one entry per CDR3 protein. Here the sample spans roughly 610,000 distinct CDR3 sequences, around a fifth being singletons. The sample comprised peripheral blood. Every receptor here comes from a woman aged 18-29 years with stable Graves' hyperthyroidism. Some clones in this sample may be carry-over from other donors' samples.

This clonotype was seen a handful of times. The V gene is TRBV6-5, the J gene TRBJ1-2; a possible D gene is TRBD1 (5 bases). Per the germline V gene, CDR1 is MNHEY and CDR2 is SVGAGI. The CDR3 runs to 16 residues. V was trimmed by 2 bases and J by 2 bases, leaving 15 bases between them. The CDR3 spells CASSYGAREANYGYTF. The CDR3 nucleotides are TGTGCCAGCAGTTACGGGGCGAGGGAAGCAAACTATGGCTACACCTTC.

The rearrangement joins TRBV6-4 to TRBJ2-2; 7 bases align to TRBD2. This CDR3 comprises 16 residues. V lost 5 bases, J lost 6 bases, and 12 bases stayed unmatched. Germline CDR1 reads MRHNA; CDR2 reads SNTAGT. CDR3 in amino acids: CASSQSAGLAAGELFF. The CDR3 region has the DNA TGTGCCAGCAGTCAATCAGCGGGGCTAGCGGCCGGGGAGCTGTTTTTT.

This clonotype was found many times. This chain connects TRBV6-5 to TRBJ1-5; no clear D gene. The germline V gene encodes CDR1 MNHEY and CDR2 SVGAGI. The CDR3 totals 13 residues. The V end was cut by 2 bases, the J end by 7 bases, with 9 bases between. In nucleotides, the CDR3 is TGTGCCAGCAGTTACGGAACAAGGCAGCCCCAGCATTTT. Protein product: CASSYGTRQPQHF.

This clonotype was detected a few times. The CDR3 loop is CASSSRTAKMNTEAFF. CDR3 in DNA: TGTGCCAGCAGCTCACGGACAGCGAAAATGAACACTGAAGCTTTCTTT. V and J are TRBV12-3 or TRBV12-4 and TRBJ1-1; maybe TRBD1 (6 bases). Trimming pared 6 bases from V and 0 bases from J, leaving 17 bases between. The CDR3 spans 16 residues.

This clonotype was detected many times. The chain combines TRBV14 with TRBJ2-7; the match to TRBD1 covers 12 bases. CDR3 length: 15 amino acids. Germline CDR1 SGHDN, CDR2 FVKESK. Unmatched junction bases numbered 12, after V lost 8 bases and J lost 7 bases. CDR3 sequence: CASSRPGQGAWEQYF. The CDR3 DNA follows: TGTGCCAGCTCACGCCCGGGACAGGGGGCTTGGGAGCAGTACTTC.